This T cell receptor beta chain was sequenced during a study of cytomegalovirus exposure and HLA in healthy donors. Germline V gene sequence: CDR1 MDHEN, CDR2 SYDVKM. The V and J ends lost 4 bases and 9 bases, in that order; junction bases with no gene match: 3. CDR3 length equals 12 residues. Both 60 Vbeta primers and 13 Jbeta primers went into the PCR. Here immunoSEQ multiplex PCR was the method, and the copy in TCRdb shows in-frame clones only, minus some. This sample has 100,000 to 150,000 clones; around 87% occur once, and the top ten carry around 5.2%. This TCR was recovered from a woman in her 30s in good health and CMV-seronegative. The sequencing input was PBMCs. The V and J genes are TRBV28 and TRBJ1-2; 9 bases fit TRBD1. CDR3 nucleotide sequence: TGTGCCAGCAGTTCCGGGACAGGGCGCTACACCTTC. Amino acids: CASSSGTGRYTF.